A selection of T cell receptor beta chains follows, all from one sample in a study of Graves' ophthalmopathy and Graves' hyperthyroidism. TCRdb itself ran the multiplex PCR reads through MiXCR, one entry per CDR3 protein. The table shows 200,000 to 300,000 distinct CDR3 sequences, with 45% occurring only once. Input material: peripheral blood. The receptors were gathered from an adult man with Graves' ophthalmopathy. Both conserved end residues are part of each CDR3.

j_gene: TRBJ1-1
v_gene: TRBV7-9
CDR3aa: CASSTPPPGTSNVGTEAFF

j_gene: TRBJ2-5
v_gene: TRBV19
CDR3aa: CASSIDRSQETQYF

j_gene: TRBJ2-6
v_gene: TRBV6-5
CDR3aa: CASSYDRSSGANVLTF

j_gene: TRBJ2-7
v_gene: TRBV5-1
CDR3aa: CASSLGQGRFREQYF

j_gene: TRBJ1-5
v_gene: TRBV20-1
CDR3aa: CSAVRDRDQPQHF

j_gene: TRBJ2-5
v_gene: TRBV5-1
CDR3aa: CASSLSRSAEYQETQYF

j_gene: TRBJ2-2
v_gene: TRBV29-1
CDR3aa: CSVEGPLGGGELFF

j_gene: TRBJ1-2
v_gene: TRBV29-1
CDR3aa: CSAGTGNTEANYGYTF

j_gene: TRBJ1-2
v_gene: TRBV9
CDR3aa: CASSAPTGPRINYGYTF

j_gene: TRBJ2-7
v_gene: TRBV10-2
CDR3aa: CASSATRGGTGASYEQYF

j_gene: TRBJ2-5
v_gene: TRBV15
CDR3aa: CATSQGDQETQYF

j_gene: TRBJ2-2
v_gene: TRBV24-1
CDR3aa: CATSDGDRAKGPGELFF

j_gene: TRBJ1-1
v_gene: TRBV19
CDR3aa: CASSTGERHTEAFF

j_gene: TRBJ1-1
v_gene: TRBV7-9
CDR3aa: CASSLAAAGGGLNTEAFF

j_gene: TRBJ1-6
v_gene: TRBV9
CDR3aa: CASSTTSGSPLHF

j_gene: TRBJ2-2
v_gene: TRBV12-3/TRBV12-4
CDR3aa: CASVDTLHPGELFF

j_gene: TRBJ2-5
v_gene: TRBV7-2
CDR3aa: CASSPHLGQGAFWETQYF

j_gene: TRBJ2-5
v_gene: TRBV7-2
CDR3aa: CASSTTGGPPGGETQYF

j_gene: TRBJ2-5
v_gene: TRBV19
CDR3aa: CASSIVGEGETQYF

j_gene: TRBJ2-7
v_gene: TRBV5-1
CDR3aa: CASSPRGLSYEQYF

j_gene: TRBJ2-5
v_gene: TRBV28
CDR3aa: CASSLTVQETQYF

j_gene: TRBJ2-2
v_gene: TRBV10-3
CDR3aa: CASSLGRGIDTGELFF

j_gene: TRBJ1-1
v_gene: TRBV24-1
CDR3aa: CATSDLLGAAFF

j_gene: TRBJ1-5
v_gene: TRBV7-9
CDR3aa: CASSWGTDNEHF

j_gene: TRBJ1-5
v_gene: TRBV19
CDR3aa: CASSILMMGPTYSNQPQHF

j_gene: TRBJ1-2
v_gene: TRBV29-1
CDR3aa: CSVPDRVGYGYTF

j_gene: TRBJ1-1
v_gene: TRBV7-9
CDR3aa: CASSWGPRGPNTEAFF

j_gene: TRBJ1-2
v_gene: TRBV2
CDR3aa: CASSPELGGYGYTF

j_gene: TRBJ2-7
v_gene: TRBV5-1
CDR3aa: CASSLASSGTRSSYEQYF

j_gene: TRBJ2-2
v_gene: TRBV7-9
CDR3aa: CASTPPGPKGGELFF

j_gene: TRBJ2-2
v_gene: TRBV5-1
CDR3aa: CASRYSSTIGELFF

j_gene: TRBJ2-7
v_gene: TRBV7-2
CDR3aa: CASSNRNGLEQYF

j_gene: TRBJ2-6
v_gene: TRBV7-7
CDR3aa: CASSPGPSGANVLTF